The TCR beta chain under discussion was sequenced for a study of cytomegalovirus exposure and HLA in healthy donors. This CDR3 contains 16 residues. The V gene end was trimmed by 0 bases and the J gene end by 3 bases; junction bases not matched to a gene: 1. Germline CDR1 is SGHDT and CDR2 is YYEEEE. Overall study findings and caveats: Overall, approximately 150 TCR beta chains were annotated as cytomegalovirus-associated.

Note on this clone: Its antigen is still unknown.

This PCR relied on a set of 60 Vbeta primers and 13 Jbeta primers. Method: immunoSEQ multiplex PCR; TCRdb's copy keeps in-frame clones and lacks some. Found here are around 150,000 clones, approximately 79% of them singletons; the top ten hold roughly 0.7%. Sequencing used PBMCs. The V gene is TRBV5-6, the J gene TRBJ2-2; 11 bases match TRBD1. The TCR sequence derives from a male donor in good health and CMV-seronegative. The CDR3 coding sequence is TGTGCCAGCAGCTTGGCGGACAGGGGGCACACCGGGGAGCTGTTTTTT. Amino acid sequence: CASSLADRGHTGELFF. Complete variable domain (other parts from reference TRBV5-6 and TRBJ2-2): DAGVTQSPTHLIKTRGQQVTLRCSPKSGHDTVSWYQQALGQGPQFIFQYYEEEERQRGNFPDRFSGHQFPNYSSELNVNALLLGDSALYLCASSLADRGHTGELFFGEGSRLTVL.